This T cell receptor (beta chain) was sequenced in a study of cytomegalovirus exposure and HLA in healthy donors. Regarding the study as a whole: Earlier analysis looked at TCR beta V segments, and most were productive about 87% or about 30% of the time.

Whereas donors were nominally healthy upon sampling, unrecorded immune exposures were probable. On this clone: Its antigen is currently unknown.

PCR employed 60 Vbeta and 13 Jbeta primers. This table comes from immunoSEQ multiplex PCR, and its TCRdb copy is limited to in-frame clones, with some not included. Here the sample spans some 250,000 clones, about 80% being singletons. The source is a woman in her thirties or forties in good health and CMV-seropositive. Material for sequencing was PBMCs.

The CDR3 sequence: CAWSGGVTYEQYF. As DNA, the CDR3 is TGTGCCTGGAGTGGGGGGGTTACCTACGAGCAGTACTTC. The chain combines TRBV30 with TRBJ2-5; TRBD2 is a possible D gene (6 bases). The closer fit of TRBJ2-7 to the DNA end suggests the J call may be wrong. The germline gives CDR1 GTSNPN, CDR2 SVGIG (reference sequence). The CDR3 runs to 13 residues.